The 20 T cell receptor beta chains below come from one sample, sequenced in a study of early T cells in non-severe SARS-CoV-2 infection. Each CDR3 protein is one row after TCRdb ran MiXCR on the 5' RACE reads. The repertoire holds some 80,000 distinct CDR3 sequences, with about 12% as singletons. The sequenced sample consisted of whole blood. The receptors originated from an adult who was a healthcare worker with PCR-confirmed SARS-CoV-2 infection or an uninfected control (not recorded which).

The chain couples TRBV4-2 to TRBJ2-3; TRBD2 matches 14 bases. The CDR3 is made up of 20 amino acids. CDR1 and CDR2 from the germline V gene are LGHNA and YNFKEQ. V trimming: 5 bases; J trimming: 5 bases; junction bases outside the gene matches: 18. The CDR3 loop is CASSVRTSGRLFPYRDTQYF. The CDR3, as DNA: TGTGCCAGCAGCGTACGGACTAGCGGGAGGTTGTTTCCATACAGAGATACGCAGTATTTT.

This clonotype was seen many times. The chain joins TRBV12-5 to TRBJ2-7; 10 bases fit TRBD2. The J segment lost 2 bases and the V segment lost 1 base, leaving 5 bases of the junction unmatched. CDR1 is LGHNT and CDR2 is FRNRAP in the germline V gene. The CDR3 sequence is 16 residues long. CDR3 DNA sequence: TGTGCTAGTGGTTTGGACGAAACTAGCGGGGCCTACGAGCAGTACTTC. Its protein is CASGLDETSGAYEQYF.

This clonotype was observed at least ten times. This chain uses TRBV20-1 with TRBJ2-3, with TRBD2 identical over 10 bases. Germline V lookup: CDR1 DFQATT, CDR2 SNEGSKA (reference sequence). CDR3 size: 16 residues. V shed 0 bases and J 4 bases; nucleotides not matched to a gene: 7. The CDR3 region is CSARDVSGRGPDTQYF. For the CDR3, the DNA is TGCAGTGCTAGAGACGTGAGCGGGAGGGGGCCAGATACGCAGTATTTT.

The chain combines TRBV4-1 with TRBJ1-1, with TRBD1 as a possible D gene (6 bases). CDR3 length: 15 residues. CDR1 MGHRA and CDR2 YSYEKL come from the germline V gene. V gave up 4 bases and J gave up 3 bases, with 15 bases separating them. CDR3 protein: CASSPIQGPYTEAFF. CDR3 bases: TGCGCCAGCAGCCCCATACAGGGTCCCTACACTGAAGCTTTCTTT.

V and J are TRBV12-3 or TRBV12-4 and TRBJ2-3; a possible D gene is TRBD2 (6 bases). V lost 8 bases to trimming and J lost 0 bases, with 15 bases between them. The length of the CDR3 is 15 residues. The CDR3 loop reads CASVWRAPSTDTQYF. As DNA, the CDR3 is TGTGCCAGCGTTTGGAGGGCGCCTAGCACAGATACGCAGTATTTT.

V is TRBV7-2 and J is TRBJ1-5, with D perhaps TRBD1 (6 bases). Between the trimmed V and J ends, which lost 0 bases and 9 bases, there was a span of 9 bases. Germline CDR1 SGHTA, CDR2 FQGNSA. This CDR3 has 13 residues. The CDR3 protein is CASSLAPGVPQHF. For the CDR3, the DNA is TGTGCCAGCAGCTTAGCGCCAGGGGTGCCCCAGCATTTT.

This clonotype was detected a few times. This chain connects TRBV4-3 to TRBJ2-7, with unresolved D. Germline values: CDR1 LGHNA, CDR2 YSLEER. With 0 bases removed from V and 4 bases from J, the gap between germline ends came to 10 bases. The CDR3 runs to 14 residues. The CDR3 DNA reads as TGCGCCAGCAGCCAAGACAGTGCCGGGTACGAGCAGTACTTC. It specifies CASSQDSAGYEQYF.

This clonotype came up many times. The rearrangement links TRBV2 to TRBJ2-2, with TRBD1 matching 9 bases. The V segment lost 9 bases and the J segment 0 bases; nucleotides outside the gene matches: 2. The germline V gene has CDR1 SNHLY and CDR2 FYNNEI. The CDR3 covers 14 residues. The CDR3 protein is CASWTGANTGELFF. The CDR3 DNA follows: TGTGCCAGTTGGACAGGGGCGAACACCGGGGAGCTGTTTTTT.

This clonotype was observed a handful of times. This chain connects TRBV5-1 to TRBJ1-5, with TRBD1 as a possible D gene (5 bases). V was clipped by 3 bases and J by 7 bases, with 17 bases between them. Germline loops: CDR1 SGHRS, CDR2 YFSETQ. The CDR3 has 15 amino acids. CDR3 amino acids: CASSSTTGGDQPQHF. CDR3 DNA sequence: TGCGCCAGCAGCTCTACTACAGGTGGCGACCAGCCCCAGCATTTT.

This clonotype was observed a few times. This chain uses TRBV7-2 with TRBJ2-3; D gene ambiguous. Germline CDR1 reads SGHTA; CDR2 reads FQGNSA. Trimming removed 2 bases at V and 1 base at J, with 10 bases between. The CDR3 runs 15 residues. The CDR3 region has the DNA TGTGCCAGCAGCTTAAGGTGGCAGGGCACAGATACGCAGTATTTT. Encoded protein: CASSLRWQGTDTQYF.

This clonotype was counted a few times. The chain employs TRBV7-6 and TRBJ2-5; D gene ambiguous. The V and J ends lost 6 bases and 6 bases respectively, with 14 bases between them. Germline V gene data show CDR1 as SGHVS and CDR2 as FNYEAQ. This CDR3 has 13 residues. As DNA, the CDR3 is TGTGCCAGCAGTTGGGGTCGAGAAAAGACCCAGTACTTC. This gives the protein CASSWGREKTQYF.

The table lists this clonotype with many counts. This rearrangement joins TRBV7-2 to TRBJ1-1; 8 bases match TRBD1. CDR1 is SGHTA, CDR2 FQGNSA, per germline. Trimming cost V 1 base and J 9 bases; bases outside gene matches: 4. The CDR3 runs to 13 residues. The CDR3 loop reads CASSLEDRVQAFF. CDR3 in DNA: TGTGCCAGCAGCTTAGAGGACAGGGTACAAGCTTTCTTT.

This clonotype was detected many times. This rearrangement joins TRBV12-5 to TRBJ2-5, with D possibly matching TRBD1 (5 bases). CDR1 is LGHNT and CDR2 is FRNRAP in the germline V gene. V was pared by 4 bases and J by 2 bases, with 8 bases between. The CDR3 has 13 residues. CDR3 region: CASGSTAQETQYF. In DNA form, the CDR3 reads TGTGCTAGTGGTTCGACAGCGCAAGAGACCCAGTACTTC.

This clonotype has a handful of counts. The chain has TRBV5-6 and TRBJ2-2, with D unclear. The CDR3 runs 18 residues. Trimming removed 0 bases from V and 5 bases from J, with 20 bases in between. Per the germline V gene, CDR1 is SGHDT and CDR2 is YYEEEE. CDR3 nucleotide sequence: TGTGCCAGCAGCTTGGTCCGCAGTTTGTACGTGGGGACCGGGGAGCTGTTTTTT. This translates into CASSLVRSLYVGTGELFF.

Only one count was recorded for this clonotype. This rearrangement joins TRBV10-3 to TRBJ2-2; TRBD2 matches at 8 bases. The CDR3 is 17 residues long. The V gene's germline CDR1 is ENHRY and CDR2 SYGVKD. Trimming cost V 1 base and J 6 bases; bases outside gene matches: 10. Here the CDR3 DNA reads TGTGCCATCAGTGAGTTCGAGACTAGCGCCGTAGCCGGGGAGCTGTTTTTT. It specifies CAISEFETSAVAGELFF.

Written as DNA, the CDR3 is TGTGCCAGCAGCTTAGTGCCACTAGGCCAAGAGACCCAGTACTTC. It codes for CASSLVPLGQETQYF. The rearrangement uses TRBV7-6 and TRBJ2-5, with D possibly being TRBD2 (5 bases). Trimming left V 1 base short and J 1 base short, with 10 bases between. The germline CDR1 and CDR2 sequences are SGHVS and FNYEAQ. The CDR3 has 15 residues.

In DNA, the CDR3 is TGTGCCAGCAGTTTAGGGCAGGGGCTCCATCAGAACACCATATATTTT. Protein: CASSLGQGLHQNTIYF. The V and J genes are TRBV12-3 or TRBV12-4 and TRBJ1-3; possible D gene TRBD1, 6 bases. Trimming cost V 1 base and J 7 bases, with 17 bases left between them. This CDR3 has 16 amino acids.

This clonotype was seen at least ten times. V and J are TRBV9 and TRBJ2-3, with 8 bases aligning to TRBD2. CDR1 and CDR2 from the germline V gene are SGDLS and YYNGEE. The length of the CDR3 is 17 residues. V shed 0 bases and J 5 bases; nucleotides not matched to a gene: 11. The CDR3 nucleotides are TGTGCCAGCAGCGTAGCCCAGGGACTAGACGTGCTAGATACGCAGTATTTT. The encoded protein is CASSVAQGLDVLDTQYF.

As regards this clonotype: One base away lies a much larger clone, so this may be a sequencing read error. The chain couples TRBV7-2 to TRBJ1-2, with no clear D. From germline, CDR1 is SGHTA and CDR2 FQGNSA. The CDR3 totals 12 residues. V lost 1 base to trimming and J lost 2 bases, with 2 bases between them. Written as DNA, the CDR3 is TGTGCCAGCAGCTTAGAGAACTATGGCTACACCTTC. Residues: CASSLENYGYTF.

The rearrangement uses TRBV29-1 and TRBJ2-3, with a possible D match to TRBD2 (5 bases). This CDR3 is 12 amino acids long. Between the trimmed V and J ends, which lost 2 bases and 4 bases, there was a span of 7 bases. The germline V gene encodes CDR1 SQVTM and CDR2 ANQGSEA. CDR3 nucleotide sequence: TGCAGCGTTGAAAACGGGGCAGATACGCAGTATTTT. This sequence encodes CSVENGADTQYF.